The entry that follows covers one T cell receptor (beta chain) sequence. The data were obtained in a study of PD-1 blockade in classical Hodgkin lymphoma. Every patient experienced relapse after autologous stem cell transplantation, and brentuximab vedotin exposure varied. Out of thawed PBMCs, magnetic negative selection purified CD4+ T cells. The table came from immunoSEQ multiplex PCR; TCRdb's copy has only in-frame clones and leaves some out. This sample has 7,000 or so clones; almost 80% occur once, and the top ten carry over 3.5%. Specimen: CD4+ T cells from blood, collected at baseline. This receptor was identified in a human donor with classical Hodgkin lymphoma.

In DNA, the CDR3 is TGCAGCGTAGGTCGCGGCATCCAAGAGACCCAGTACTTC. It codes for CSVGRGIQETQYF. The chain uses TRBV29-1 and TRBJ2-5; D remains unclear. The CDR3 contains 13 residues. The germline V gene has CDR1 SQVTM and CDR2 ANQGSEA. Trimming took off 6 bases at V and 1 base at J, with 12 bases between the two ends.